The T cell receptor beta chain under discussion was sequenced for a study of OX40 agonist ivuxolimab in advanced cancers. The assay was immunoSEQ multiplex PCR, and TCRdb's table has in-frame clones only and misses some. The repertoire consists of more than 11,000 clones, with around 81% occurring once and the leading ten covering roughly 18%. Deletions cut 5 bases from V and 5 bases from J, with 10 bases between. CDR1 MNHEY and CDR2 SVGAGI come from the germline V gene. The CDR3 loop spans 12 amino acids. The sample consisted of CD4+ or CD8+ T cells sorted from blood, taken in a trial of the OX40 agonist ivuxolimab. The clonotype originates from an adult with an advanced solid tumor such as melanoma, head and neck, liver or kidney cancer. This sequence joins TRBV6-5 and TRBJ2-7, with D uncertain. The CDR3 coding sequence is TGTGCCAGCAGTGTAGGAGTCCACGAGCAGTACTTC. Protein: CASSVGVHEQYF.